The following is a TCR beta chain sequence with its context. V was pared by 2 bases and J by 2 bases, with 9 bases between. Germline V gene lookup returns CDR1 KGHDR and CDR2 SFDVKD. The CDR3 is made up of 14 amino acids. The data were obtained in a study of blood T cell repertoires in COVID-19. For the study at large: Samples representing acute and convalescent COVID-19 were sourced from the United States, Italy and Spain. T cells, B-cell-depleted T cells, or PBMCs supplied cDNA or gDNA.

Per the original methods: Using reference gene primer amplification, nucleated cell counts were estimated. Profiled with immunoSEQ multiplex PCR; TCRdb holds only in-frame clones, not every one. Clone size and the V and J calls come from that table; the DNA yielded D and trimming. Here the sample spans 200,000 to 250,000 clones, around 84% being singletons. This chain connects TRBV24-1 to TRBJ2-7; D perhaps matches TRBD2 (5 bases). What was sequenced was peripheral blood. The sequence was collected from an elderly man with acute or convalescent COVID-19. The CDR3 DNA reads TGTGCCACCAGTGATTCCATAGCGCCCTACGAGCAGTACTTC. Protein product: CATSDSIAPYEQYF.